This record covers a single TCR beta chain. Single viable CD3+CD4+CD8-CD45RO+ cells were sorted as the memory CD4+ T cells. Serum IgG to CMV pp150, pp28, p38 and p52 defined serostatus. These data belong to a study of memory CD4+ T cells and cytomegalovirus serostatus. Study-wide context: Donors were healthy Belgian adults, under 10 CMV seropositive and 24 seronegative.

Profiling relied on immunoSEQ multiplex PCR, and the TCRdb table lists in-frame clones only, not all of them. This table has some 53,000 clones, around four fifths appearing once. This TCR came from an adult in good health and CMV-seronegative. Sequenced sample: memory CD4+ T cells from blood.

CDR3 sequence reads: CASSGGTGTNNEKLFF. The CDR3 DNA follows: TGTGCCAGCAGCGGAGGGACAGGGACGAATAATGAAAAACTGTTTTTT. The rearrangement uses TRBV9 and TRBJ1-4, with TRBD1 identical over 9 bases. Germline CDR1 and CDR2: SGDLS and YYNGEE. The CDR3 spans 16 residues. J gave up 4 bases and V 3 bases, and 7 bases lay outside the gene matches.